This T cell receptor (beta chain) derives from a study of T cells in Graves' hyperthyroidism and ophthalmopathy. As for this clonotype: Its antigen is not known.

Ophthalmopathy patients showed a Clinical Activity Score of at least 3, NOSPECS grade of at least 4 and duration under 3 months. PBMCs were obtained from under 13 ml fresh peripheral blood. The CDR3 runs to 16 residues. V lost 6 bases and J lost 2; bases outside the gene matches: 6. RNA transcripts provided the source from which TCR beta CDR3 regions were amplified. Researchers ran a first-round RT-PCR on the TCR CDR3 using the HTBI primer set. TCRdb analysed the multiplex PCR reads with MiXCR anew, one entry per CDR3 protein. The sample contains around 600,000 distinct CDR3 sequences, about a sixth of which appear only once. General study points: The model anticipated ophthalmopathy a median approximately 6.6 months pre-onset.

The sequence was collected from a middle-aged woman with Graves' ophthalmopathy. This chain links TRBV12-3 or TRBV12-4 with TRBJ2-2; 10 bases are shared with TRBD2. The sequenced material came from blood. CDR3: CASRFGLADNTGELFF. In DNA form, the CDR3 reads TGTGCCAGCAGGTTCGGACTAGCGGATAACACCGGGGAGCTGTTTTTT.